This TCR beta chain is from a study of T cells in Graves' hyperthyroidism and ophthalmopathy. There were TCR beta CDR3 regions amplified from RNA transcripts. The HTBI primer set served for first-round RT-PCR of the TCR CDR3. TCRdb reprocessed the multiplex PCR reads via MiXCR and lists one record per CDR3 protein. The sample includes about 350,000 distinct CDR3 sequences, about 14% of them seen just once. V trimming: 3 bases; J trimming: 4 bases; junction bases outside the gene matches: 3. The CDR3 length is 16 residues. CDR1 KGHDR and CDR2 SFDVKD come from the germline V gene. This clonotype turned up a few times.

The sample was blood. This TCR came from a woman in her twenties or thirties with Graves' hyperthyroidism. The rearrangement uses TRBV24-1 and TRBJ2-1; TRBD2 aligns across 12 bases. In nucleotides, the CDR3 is TGTGCCACCAGTGATAGTCTAGCGGGAGGGTACAATGAGCAGTTCTTC. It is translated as CATSDSLAGGYNEQFF.